A single count supports the clone carrying this TCR beta chain. Its antigen is unknown. Trimming cost V 4 bases and J 5 bases, with 25 bases left between them. This CDR3 contains 18 residues. Germline assignment: CDR1 SGHNT and CDR2 YYREEE (reference sequence). This sample was included in a study of T cell repertoires in cytomegalovirus infection. Study-level information: Indications of both CMV infection and matching HLA type were provided by public TCR beta signatures. Findings and caveats of the study: People with CMV and the relevant HLA were identified by cumulative public TCR beta family frequency. HLA-C-restricted CMV-specific TCR beta clonotypes were dominant in the ex vivo response.

In TCRdb, the reads were re-called with MiXCR into one record per CDR3 protein. The data show about 60,000 distinct CDR3 sequences, 25% to 40% seen once. Sequencing input: PBMCs, sequenced either directly or after in vitro stimulation (not recorded which). The clonotype was recovered from a human donor in good health (CMV status not recorded). Some clones in this sample may be carry-over from other donors' samples. The chain recombines TRBV5-4 with TRBJ2-1; TRBD2 is a possible D gene (6 bases). The CDR3 nucleotides are TGTGCCAGCAGCCCCCTCGAGTGGGGTAGCGGAAGAAACAATGAGCAGTTCTTC. Its translation: CASSPLEWGSGRNNEQFF. The entire variable domain, with the rest obtained from reference TRBV5-4 and TRBJ2-1, is as follows: ETGVTQSPTHLIKTRGQQVTLRCSSQSGHNTVSWYQQALGQGPQFIFQYYREEENGRGNFPPRFSGLQFPNYSSELNVNALELDDSALYLCASSPLEWGSGRNNEQFFGPGTRLTVL.